This TCR beta chain was captured by sequencing in a study of blood T cell repertoires in COVID-19. Study overall: Acute and convalescent COVID-19 specimens originated in the United States, Italy and Spain. Nucleic acid was either cDNA or gDNA, and it came from T cells, B-cell-depleted T cells, or PBMCs.

Methods used by the authors: For nucleated cells, counts were estimated from reference gene primer amplification. The protocol was immunoSEQ multiplex PCR, while the TCRdb copy is restricted to in-frame clones and leaves out a portion. Clone size and the V and J calls come from that table; the DNA yielded D and trimming. The profile covers a few hundred thousand clones, with more than 70% appearing a single time and 1.5% to 2.5% taken by the ten largest. Germline CDR1 KGHDR, CDR2 SFDVKD. The CDR3 spans 22 residues. Trimming pared 0 bases from V and 5 bases from J, leaving 31 bases between. This TCR came from a man aged 35 to 55 in a cohort exposed to, infected with or recovered from COVID-19 (not recorded which). Sequencing used PBMCs or T cells enriched from blood (not recorded which). The V call is TRBV24-1, the J call TRBJ1-5; D perhaps matches TRBD1 (5 bases). CDR3 in amino acids: CATSDLSSPFQAGPVGDQPQHF. The DNA of the CDR3 is TGTGCCACCAGTGATTTGAGTTCTCCGTTTCAGGCGGGGCCGGTGGGGGATCAGCCCCAGCATTTT.